Listed here is a single T cell receptor beta chain. The record originates from a study of blood T cell repertoires in COVID-19. The overall study: T cells, B-cell-depleted T cells, or PBMCs supplied cDNA or gDNA.

Authors' analysis steps: It was from reference gene primer amplification that nucleated cell counts were estimated. Profiled with immunoSEQ multiplex PCR; TCRdb holds only in-frame clones, not every one. The V and J calls and clone size are taken from that table; D and trimming were inferred from the DNA. The sample has around 63,000 clones, roughly 86% seen once; the top ten hold roughly 7.2%. V was cut by 2 bases and J by 4 bases, with 19 bases left in between. The CDR3 length is 18 residues. CDR1 is SGHRS and CDR2 is YFSETQ in the germline V gene. This clonotype was obtained from a man aged 60 to 75 with acute or convalescent COVID-19. The V gene is TRBV5-1, the J gene TRBJ1-6, with a possible D match to TRBD1 (6 bases). Material: peripheral blood. This CDR3 is CASSFTGSVEEYNSPLHF. CDR3 DNA sequence: TGCGCCAGCAGCTTTACAGGGAGCGTTGAGGAGTATAATTCACCCCTCCACTTT.